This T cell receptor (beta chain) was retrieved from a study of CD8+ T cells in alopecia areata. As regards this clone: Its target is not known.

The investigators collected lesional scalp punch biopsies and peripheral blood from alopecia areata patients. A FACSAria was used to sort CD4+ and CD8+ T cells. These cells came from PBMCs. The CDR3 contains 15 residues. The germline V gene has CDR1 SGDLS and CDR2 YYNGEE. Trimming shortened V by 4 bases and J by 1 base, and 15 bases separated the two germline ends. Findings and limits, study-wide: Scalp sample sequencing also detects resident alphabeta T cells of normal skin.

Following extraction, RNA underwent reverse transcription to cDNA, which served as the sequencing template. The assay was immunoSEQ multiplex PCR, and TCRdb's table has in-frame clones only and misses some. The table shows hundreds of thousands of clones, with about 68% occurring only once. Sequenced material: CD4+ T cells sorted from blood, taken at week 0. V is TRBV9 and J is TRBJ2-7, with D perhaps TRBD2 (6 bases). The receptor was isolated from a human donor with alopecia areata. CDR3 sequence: CASSQFYGGSYEQYF. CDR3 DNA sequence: TGTGCCAGCAGCCAATTCTACGGGGGATCCTACGAGCAGTACTTC.